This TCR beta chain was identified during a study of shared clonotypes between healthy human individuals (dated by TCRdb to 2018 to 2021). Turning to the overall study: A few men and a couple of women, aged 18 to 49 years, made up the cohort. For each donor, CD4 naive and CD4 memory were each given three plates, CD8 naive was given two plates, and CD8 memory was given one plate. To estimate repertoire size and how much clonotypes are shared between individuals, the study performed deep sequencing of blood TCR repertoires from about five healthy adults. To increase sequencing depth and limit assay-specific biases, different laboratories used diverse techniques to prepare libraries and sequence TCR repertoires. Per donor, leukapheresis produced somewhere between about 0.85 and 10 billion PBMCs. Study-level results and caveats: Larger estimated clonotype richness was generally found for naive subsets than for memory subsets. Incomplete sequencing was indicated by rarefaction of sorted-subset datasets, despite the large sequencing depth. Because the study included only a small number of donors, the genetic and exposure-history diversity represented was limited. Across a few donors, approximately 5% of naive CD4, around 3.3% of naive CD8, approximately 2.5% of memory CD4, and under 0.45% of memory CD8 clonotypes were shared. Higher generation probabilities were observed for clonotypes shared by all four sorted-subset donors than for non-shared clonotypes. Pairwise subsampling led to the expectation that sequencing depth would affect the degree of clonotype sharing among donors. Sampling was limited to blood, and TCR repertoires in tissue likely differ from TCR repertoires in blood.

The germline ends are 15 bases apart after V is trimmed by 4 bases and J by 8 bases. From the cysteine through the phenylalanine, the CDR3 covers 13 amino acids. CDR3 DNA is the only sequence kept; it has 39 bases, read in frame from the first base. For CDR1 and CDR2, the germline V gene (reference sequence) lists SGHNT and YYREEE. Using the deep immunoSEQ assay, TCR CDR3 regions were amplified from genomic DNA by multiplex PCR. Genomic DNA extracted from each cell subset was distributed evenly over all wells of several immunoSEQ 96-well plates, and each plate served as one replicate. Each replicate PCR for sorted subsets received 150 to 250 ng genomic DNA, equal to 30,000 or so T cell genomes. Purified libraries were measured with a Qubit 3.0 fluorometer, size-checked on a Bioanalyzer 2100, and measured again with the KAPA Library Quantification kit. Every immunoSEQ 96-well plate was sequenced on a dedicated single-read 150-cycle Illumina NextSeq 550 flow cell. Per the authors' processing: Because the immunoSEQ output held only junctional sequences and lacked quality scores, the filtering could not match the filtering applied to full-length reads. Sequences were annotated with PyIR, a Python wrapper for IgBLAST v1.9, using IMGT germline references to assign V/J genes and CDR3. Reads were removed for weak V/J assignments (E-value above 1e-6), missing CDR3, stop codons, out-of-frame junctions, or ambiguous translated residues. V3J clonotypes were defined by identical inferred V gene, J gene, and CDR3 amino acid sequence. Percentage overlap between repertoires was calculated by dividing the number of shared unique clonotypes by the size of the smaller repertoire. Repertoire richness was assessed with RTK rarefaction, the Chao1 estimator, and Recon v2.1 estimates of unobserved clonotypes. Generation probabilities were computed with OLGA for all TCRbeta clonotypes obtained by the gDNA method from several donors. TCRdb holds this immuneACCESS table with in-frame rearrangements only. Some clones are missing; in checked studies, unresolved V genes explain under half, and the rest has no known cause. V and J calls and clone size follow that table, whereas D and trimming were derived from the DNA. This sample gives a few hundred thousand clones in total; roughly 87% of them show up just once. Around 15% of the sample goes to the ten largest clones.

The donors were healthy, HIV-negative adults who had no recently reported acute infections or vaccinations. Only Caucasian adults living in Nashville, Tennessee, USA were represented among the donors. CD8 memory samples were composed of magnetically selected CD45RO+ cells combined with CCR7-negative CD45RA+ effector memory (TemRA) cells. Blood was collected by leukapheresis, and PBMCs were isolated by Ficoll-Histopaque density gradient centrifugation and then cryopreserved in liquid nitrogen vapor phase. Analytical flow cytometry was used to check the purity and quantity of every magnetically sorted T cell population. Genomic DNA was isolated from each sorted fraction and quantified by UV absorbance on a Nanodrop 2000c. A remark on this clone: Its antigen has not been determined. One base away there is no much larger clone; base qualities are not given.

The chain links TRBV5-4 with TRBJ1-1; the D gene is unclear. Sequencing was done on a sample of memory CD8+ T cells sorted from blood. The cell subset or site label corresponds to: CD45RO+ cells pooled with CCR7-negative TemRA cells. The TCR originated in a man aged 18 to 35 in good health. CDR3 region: CASSVTKRTEAFF. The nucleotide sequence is TGTGCCAGCAGCGTGACGAAGAGAACCGAAGCTTTCTTT.